Presented here are 24 T cell receptor beta chains from one specimen sequenced in a study of early T cells in non-severe SARS-CoV-2 infection. Each CDR3 protein is one row after TCRdb ran MiXCR on the 5' RACE reads. This table has tens of thousands of distinct CDR3 sequences, around 12% appearing once. The material sequenced was whole blood. The receptors come from an adult who was a healthcare worker with PCR-confirmed SARS-CoV-2 infection or an uninfected control (not recorded which).

This clonotype was detected many times. V and J are TRBV5-1 and TRBJ1-6; 10 bases are shared with TRBD1. The germline V gene encodes CDR1 SGHRS and CDR2 YFSETQ. The V segment lost 1 base and the J segment 9 bases; nucleotides outside the gene matches: 4. The CDR3 sequence is 15 residues long. CDR3 sequence: CASSLQDRGSSPLHF. CDR3 sequence (DNA): TGCGCCAGCAGCTTGCAGGACAGGGGGTCTTCACCCCTCCACTTT.

This clonotype was recorded many times. V and J are TRBV5-1 and TRBJ1-1; no firm D call. The germline V gene encodes CDR1 SGHRS and CDR2 YFSETQ. This CDR3 is built from 13 residues. The ends were cut back, 2 bases at V and 1 base at J, with 6 bases in the middle. The CDR3 DNA sequence: TGCGCCAGCAGCTTTCAACCGAACACTGAAGCTTTCTTT. Translated, it gives CASSFQPNTEAFF. The whole variable domain, filled in from reference TRBV5-1 and TRBJ1-1, reads KAGVTQTPRYLIKTRGQQVTLSCSPISGHRSVSWYQQTPGQGLQFLFEYFSETQRNKGNFPGRFSGRQFSNSRSEMNVSTLELGDSALYLCASSFQPNTEAFFGQGTRLTVV.

Many counts were recorded for this clonotype. This chain connects TRBV6-6 to TRBJ1-2; no reliable D call. Looked up from germline, CDR1 is MNHNY and CDR2 is SVGAGI (reference sequence). The CDR3 runs 12 residues. V lost 2 bases to trimming and J lost 7 bases, with 8 bases between them. Written as DNA, the CDR3 is TGTGCCAGCAGTTACCAAAGTACTGGCTACACCTTC. This sequence encodes CASSYQSTGYTF.

There are many counts of this clonotype. V gene TRBV6-5 combines with J gene TRBJ2-7; either TRBD1 or TRBD2 may supply D (5 bases each). V shed 3 bases and J shed 6 bases, with 6 bases lying between them. Germline V gene data show CDR1 as MNHEY and CDR2 as SVGAGI. This CDR3 is 11 amino acids long. The CDR3 region has the DNA TGTGCCAGCAGTTATGGGACCGAGCAGTACTTC. Protein: CASSYGTEQYF.

This clonotype was seen at least ten times. The rearrangement joins TRBV7-9 to TRBJ2-2, with 9 bases fitting TRBD2. Germline-derived CDR1 and CDR2 are SEHNR and FQNEAQ (reference sequence). V was pared by 7 bases and J by 5 bases, with 14 bases of the junction left unmatched. CDR3 size: 17 residues. This CDR3 is CASNFPPGLAGTGELFF. The CDR3 DNA is TGTGCCAGCAATTTCCCCCCGGGACTAGCTGGAACCGGGGAGCTGTTTTTT.

Many counts were recorded for this clonotype. The J gene is TRBJ2-1, the V gene TRBV29-1, with D possibly TRBD2 on 5 matching bases. CDR1 SQVTM and CDR2 ANQGSEA come from the germline V gene. Trimming took off 8 bases at V and 7 bases at J, with 12 bases between the two ends. The CDR3 loop spans 11 amino acids. The DNA for the CDR3 is TGCAGCCTGACCTTAGCGAATGAGCAGTTCTTC. The encoded protein is CSLTLANEQFF.

This clonotype was detected many times. The chain employs TRBV11-2 and TRBJ2-3; D call uncertain. The CDR3 spans 14 residues. V shed 1 base and J shed 8 bases, with 13 bases lying between them. CDR1 is SGHAT and CDR2 is FQNNGV in the germline V gene. The CDR3 sequence is CASSLGDSMTTQYF. The CDR3 DNA follows: TGTGCCAGCAGCTTAGGAGACTCCATGACTACGCAGTATTTT.

This clonotype was found many times. This chain uses TRBV10-3 with TRBJ1-1; 8 bases match TRBD1. The junction had 8 bases not matched to a gene; V was cut back by 10 bases and J by 1 base. This CDR3 spans 14 amino acids. The germline gives CDR1 ENHRY, CDR2 SYGVKD. CDR3 in amino acids: CATRPGQANTEAFF. In DNA form, the CDR3 reads TGTGCCACTCGGCCGGGACAGGCGAACACTGAAGCTTTCTTT.

This clonotype occurred many times. In DNA, the CDR3 is TGCAGCGTCGCCGGACAGGAGAACACTGAAGCTTTCTTT. Its translation: CSVAGQENTEAFF. The V gene is TRBV29-1, the J gene TRBJ1-1; 7 bases map to TRBD1. With V trimmed by 6 bases and J by 1 base, 5 bases remained unmatched. Germline V gene sequence: CDR1 SQVTM, CDR2 ANQGSEA. The CDR3 contains 13 residues.

This clonotype was seen ten or more times. The chain carries TRBV7-2 and TRBJ1-5, with D maybe TRBD1 (5 bases). The CDR3 loop spans 13 amino acids. The germline CDR1 and CDR2 sequences are SGHTA and FQGNSA. V gave up 4 bases and J gave up 6 bases, with 10 bases separating them. CDR3 in DNA: TGTGCCAGCAGCTCCGGGGCGAGTCAGCCCCAGCATTTT. Protein: CASSSGASQPQHF.

This rearrangement joins TRBV7-2 to TRBJ2-1; D not certain. The germline V gene has CDR1 SGHTA and CDR2 FQGNSA. The CDR3 is made up of 14 amino acids. The V gene lost 5 bases and the J gene lost 9 bases, with 17 bases spanning the gap. The CDR3 coding sequence is TGTGCCAGCAGCCAAGAGACGTCCAGGACTGAGCAGTTCTTC. It yields the protein CASSQETSRTEQFF.

This clonotype showed up many times. The chain combines TRBV6-5 with TRBJ1-2; 9 bases match TRBD1. Per the germline V gene, CDR1 is MNHEY and CDR2 is SVGAGI. CDR3 length: 16 amino acids. The ends lost 2 bases at V and 7 bases at J; junction bases unmatched: 11. CDR3 protein: CASSYAPGQGPGGYTF. For the CDR3, the DNA is TGTGCCAGCAGTTACGCCCCGGGACAGGGCCCCGGTGGCTACACCTTC.

In its sample, this clonotype was seen a few times. This chain uses TRBV20-1 with TRBJ2-3; 10 nucleotides agree with TRBD2. Germline V gives CDR1 DFQATT, CDR2 SNEGSKA (reference sequence). The CDR3 is 16 amino acids. V trimming: 6 bases; J trimming: 5 bases; junction bases outside the gene matches: 14. DNA for the CDR3: TGCAGTGCGCCCGGCCCGCTAGCGGGAGCGGGAGATACGCAGTATTTT. It is translated as CSAPGPLAGAGDTQYF.

This clonotype occurred a few times. This sequence joins TRBV28 and TRBJ2-1; D is uncertain. The CDR3 spans 15 residues. CDR1 and CDR2 from the germline V gene are MDHEN and SYDVKM. Between the trimmed V and J ends, which lost 4 bases and 2 bases, there was a span of 12 bases. CDR3 loop: CASSYTPSTYNEQFF. The CDR3 DNA reads TGTGCCAGCAGTTACACCCCCTCGACCTACAATGAGCAGTTCTTC.

This clonotype was observed at least ten times. The gene calls are TRBV5-4 and TRBJ2-4; TRBD1 might be the D (6 bases). Trimming left V 3 bases short and J 2 bases short, with 9 bases between. The germline gives CDR1 SGHNT, CDR2 YYREEE (reference sequence). This CDR3 has 14 residues. CDR3 DNA sequence: TGTGCCAGCAGCTCCGGACAGACCAAAAACATTCAGTACTTC. Amino acids: CASSSGQTKNIQYF.

The sample holds many counts of this clonotype. The chain has TRBV20-1 and TRBJ1-5; maybe TRBD1 (6 bases). This CDR3 comprises 14 residues. Looked up from germline, CDR1 is DFQATT and CDR2 is SNEGSKA (reference sequence). Trimming took 4 bases from V and 4 from J, leaving 14 bases between them. The CDR3 protein is CSATGHRENQPQHF. The CDR3 nucleotides are TGCAGTGCTACGGGACACCGTGAAAATCAGCCCCAGCATTTT.

This sequence joins TRBV12-3 or TRBV12-4 and TRBJ2-1; 7 bases line up with TRBD2. This CDR3 is built from 14 residues. V shed 4 bases, J shed 8 bases, and the junction held 8 bases outside the gene matches. The CDR3 bases are TGTGCCAGCAGTTCGAGCGGGGTAGGGGATGAGCAGTTCTTC. Translating it yields CASSSSGVGDEQFF.

This clonotype has ten or more counts. The chain combines TRBV6-1 with TRBJ1-1; TRBD1 agrees at 7 bases. Trimming took 7 bases from V and 3 from J; bases not matched to a gene: 8. The CDR3 loop spans 14 amino acids. Germline-derived CDR1 and CDR2 are MNHNS and SASEGT. The CDR3 is CASKEGARDTEAFF. The CDR3 bases are TGTGCCAGCAAGGAGGGGGCTAGGGACACTGAAGCTTTCTTT.

This clonotype was recorded at least ten times. The gene calls are TRBV20-1 and TRBJ2-1, with a weak D call TRBD2 (5 bases). Trimming stripped 3 bases from V and 0 bases from J, with 18 bases between. Germline V lookup: CDR1 DFQATT, CDR2 SNEGSKA (reference sequence). The CDR3 consists of 17 residues. The CDR3 DNA reads as TGCAGTGCTAGGGGTGACCAGCGGACGAGCTCCTACAATGAGCAGTTCTTC. Protein sequence: CSARGDQRTSSYNEQFF.

This clonotype appeared a few times. The V call is TRBV28, the J call TRBJ2-5; perhaps TRBD1 as D (5 bases). V lost 6 bases and J 5 bases, leaving 7 bases between the germline ends. CDR3 length equals 11 residues. Germline lookup yields CDR1 MDHEN and CDR2 SYDVKM. DNA for the CDR3: TGTGCCAGCAGCGCAGGGGAGACCCAGTACTTC. This codes for CASSAGETQYF.

This clonotype was seen repeatedly, ten times or more. The V gene is TRBV20-1, the J gene TRBJ2-7, with D uncertain. Trimming shortened V by 5 bases and J by 0 bases, and 11 bases separated the two germline ends. Germline lookup yields CDR1 DFQATT and CDR2 SNEGSKA (reference sequence). This CDR3 is built from 13 residues. This chain's CDR3 is CSAVLGNSYEQYF. DNA for the CDR3: TGCAGTGCTGTATTGGGGAACTCCTACGAGCAGTACTTC.

Ten or more counts support this clonotype. The chain couples TRBV20-1 to TRBJ2-1; 8 bases line up with TRBD1. The trim removed 1 base at V and 4 bases at J, leaving 3 bases unmatched. CDR3 length: 14 residues. Germline values: CDR1 DFQATT, CDR2 SNEGSKA (reference sequence). This CDR3 reads CSARGGQEYNEQFF. The CDR3 nucleotides read TGCAGTGCTAGAGGGGGACAGGAGTACAATGAGCAGTTCTTC.

This clonotype was recorded at least ten times. V is TRBV5-5 and J is TRBJ1-4, with D possibly being TRBD1 (6 bases). The CDR3 spans 14 residues. Trimming cost V 4 bases and J 8 bases, with 15 bases left between them. CDR1 SGHKS and CDR2 YYEKEE come from the germline V gene (reference sequence). The CDR3 loop reads CASSLTGNVEKLFF. CDR3 sequence (DNA): TGTGCCAGCAGCCTAACAGGGAACGTCGAAAAACTGTTTTTT.

In its sample, this clonotype was seen many times. The J gene is TRBJ1-1, the V gene TRBV4-2; D is possibly TRBD1 (5 bases). The CDR3 consists of 13 residues. Per germline, CDR1 LGHNA and CDR2 YNFKEQ. Trimming took 0 bases from V and 8 from J, leaving 10 bases between them. The CDR3, as DNA: TGTGCCAGCAGCCAAGACGGGTCAGGGGAAGCTTTCTTT. Translation: CASSQDGSGEAFF.